A single sample is the source of the 23 T cell receptor beta chains below, sequenced in a study of blood T cell repertoires in COVID-19. Profiling relied on immunoSEQ multiplex PCR, and the TCRdb table lists in-frame clones only, not all of them. This sample yields 90,000 or so clones, of which 81% are seen a single time; more than 20% belongs to the top ten. Sequenced material: peripheral blood. The source of these receptors is an elderly man with active or convalescent COVID-19.

With respect to this clone: Other DNA sequences in this specimen translate into the identical CDR3. The V call is TRBV30, the J call TRBJ2-5; 12 bases fit TRBD2. V was pared by 1 base and J by 2 bases, with 5 bases of the junction left unmatched. The CDR3 covers 16 residues. Germline V CDR1 and CDR2: GTSNPN, SVGIG (reference sequence). The CDR3 nucleotides are TGTGCCTGGAGTGGGCTAGCGGGGGGGCTGCAAGAGACCCAGTACTTC. Its translation is CAWSGLAGGLQETQYF.

Turning to this clone: Other DNA sequences in this specimen translate into the identical CDR3. The V and J genes are TRBV3-1 (or the pseudogene TRBV3-2) and TRBJ1-2; TRBD1 agrees at 7 bases. V shed 1 base, J shed 4 bases, and the junction held 3 bases outside the gene matches. The CDR3 extends over 14 amino acids. Germline V CDR1 and CDR2: LGHDT, YNNKEL (reference sequence). The DNA for the CDR3 is TGTGCCAGCAGCCAAGGACAGGGCATCTATGGCTACACCTTC. Translated, it gives CASSQGQGIYGYTF.

The chain is built from TRBV29-1 and TRBJ1-2, with D possibly matching TRBD1 (6 bases). The germline V and J ends were trimmed by 2 bases and 2 bases, with 6 bases remaining between them. CDR1 is SQVTM, CDR2 ANQGSEA, per germline. The CDR3 loop spans 12 amino acids. The CDR3 DNA sequence: TGCAGCGTTGAAAGGGGGAACTATGGCTACACCTTC. Its protein product is CSVERGNYGYTF.

V gene TRBV4-1 combines with J gene TRBJ1-1; 7 bases map to TRBD1. This CDR3 comprises 16 residues. Germline lookup yields CDR1 MGHRA and CDR2 YSYEKL. Losses at the gene ends were 0 bases for V and 7 bases for J; bases not matched to a gene: 11. CDR3 coding DNA: TGCGCCAGCAGCCAAGAAGGGTTAGGGGGCGAGAGTGAAGCTTTCTTT. Translated, it gives CASSQEGLGGESEAFF.

The chain couples TRBV7-9 to TRBJ2-2; TRBD2 is a possible D gene (6 bases). The CDR3 length is 17 residues. Per germline, CDR1 SEHNR and CDR2 FQNEAQ (reference sequence). Trimming left V 5 bases short and J 1 base short, with 17 bases between. The CDR3 DNA follows: TGTGCCAGCAGCCCCCCCCGTCGGGGGAGGAACACCGGGGAGCTGTTTTTT. Amino acid sequence: CASSPPRRGRNTGELFF.

The chain has TRBV11-2 and TRBJ2-7, with 7 bases matching TRBD2. J lost 3 bases, V lost 5 bases, and 10 bases had no gene match. The CDR3 loop spans 15 amino acids. The germline V gene encodes CDR1 SGHAT and CDR2 FQNNGV. In nucleotides, the CDR3 is TGTGCCAGCAGCCGCAGTGCTGGGGAGGGCTACGAGCAGTACTTC. Protein: CASSRSAGEGYEQYF. Using reference TRBV11-2 and TRBJ2-7 for the parts outside the CDR3, the full variable domain is EAGVAQSPRYKIIEKRQSVAFWCNPISGHATLYWYQQILGQGPKLLIQFQNNGVVDDSQLPKDRFSAERLKGVDSTLKIQPAKLEDSAVYLCASSRSAGEGYEQYFGPGTRLTVT.

This chain links TRBV6-6 with TRBJ2-1; 9 nucleotides align to TRBD1. Losses at the gene ends were 6 bases for V and 6 bases for J; bases not matched to a gene: 9. Germline loops: CDR1 MNHNY, CDR2 SVGAGI (reference sequence). CDR3 length: 15 amino acids. CDR3 sequence reads: CASRTVDRGSNEQFF. For the CDR3, the DNA is TGTGCCAGCAGAACGGTGGACAGGGGAAGCAATGAGCAGTTCTTC.

In DNA, the CDR3 is TGTGCCAGCAGCCCCGGGACAAATAGCAATCAGCCCCAGCATTTT. Its protein product is CASSPGTNSNQPQHF. The V gene is TRBV6-5, the J gene TRBJ1-5; D perhaps matches TRBD1 (6 bases). Germline CDR1 and CDR2: MNHEY and SVGAGI. The V end was cut by 6 bases, the J end by 0 bases, with 12 bases between. This CDR3 is built from 15 residues.

V and J are TRBV7-2 and TRBJ2-2, with D possibly TRBD2 on 6 matching bases. The V and J ends lost 1 base and 0 bases respectively, with 9 bases between them. Germline values: CDR1 SGHTA, CDR2 FQGNSA. The CDR3 loop spans 16 amino acids. The CDR3 DNA reads as TGTGCCAGCAGCTTAGTGGGACTTTCGAACACCGGGGAGCTGTTTTTT. It specifies CASSLVGLSNTGELFF.

The genes are TRBV5-1 and TRBJ2-7; a possible D gene is TRBD1 (6 bases). Germline loops: CDR1 SGHRS, CDR2 YFSETQ. This CDR3 has 15 residues. V gave up 4 bases and J gave up 1 base, with 15 bases separating them. The CDR3 is CASSIRQVGSYEQYF. CDR3 nucleotide sequence: TGCGCCAGCAGCATAAGACAGGTAGGATCCTACGAGCAGTACTTC.

This clone appeared once. The J gene is TRBJ2-1, the V gene TRBV9, with a tentative D call TRBD1 (5 bases). Germline assignment: CDR1 SGDLS and CDR2 YYNGEE. Trimming stripped 1 base from V and 2 bases from J, with 10 bases between. The CDR3 has 15 residues. The CDR3 here is CASSVQGGTYNEQFF. The CDR3 nucleotides read TGTGCCAGCAGCGTACAGGGTGGCACCTACAATGAGCAGTTCTTC.

This CDR3 reads CASSFPPTGERGEKLFF. The CDR3 DNA is TGTGCCAGCAGTTTCCCCCCAACGGGGGAGAGGGGTGAAAAACTGTTTTTT. The chain couples TRBV28 to TRBJ1-4, with D possibly matching TRBD1 (5 bases). The CDR3 covers 17 residues. Germline V gene lookup returns CDR1 MDHEN and CDR2 SYDVKM. V lost 3 bases and J 7 bases, leaving 21 bases between the germline ends.

This clone was observed once. CDR3 region: CASSPTGTAYEQYF. In nucleotides, the CDR3 is TGTGCCAGCAGCCCAACCGGGACAGCCTACGAGCAGTACTTC. The rearrangement joins TRBV5-8 to TRBJ2-7; 7 nucleotides match TRBD1. Per the germline V gene, CDR1 is SGHTS and CDR2 is YDEGEE. The CDR3 consists of 14 residues. With V trimmed by 4 bases and J by 2 bases, 6 bases remained unmatched.

The chain recombines TRBV5-1 with TRBJ1-3; 7 bases fit TRBD1. This CDR3 is built from 14 residues. V lost 5 bases, J lost 4 bases, and 6 bases stayed unmatched. CDR1 is SGHRS and CDR2 is YFSETQ in the germline V gene. CDR3 in amino acids: CASRPTGMGNTIYF. Here the CDR3 DNA reads TGCGCCAGCAGACCGACAGGGATGGGAAACACCATATATTTT.

This clone has a single count. The V call is TRBV28, the J call TRBJ1-3; D is unclear. Germline CDR1 reads MDHEN; CDR2 reads SYDVKM. The CDR3 contains 14 residues. Trimming took 3 bases from V and 4 from J, leaving 10 bases between them. In DNA, the CDR3 is TGTGCCAGCAGTTTTCGAGGGTCCGGAAACACCATATATTTT. Translating it yields CASSFRGSGNTIYF.

This clone was seen a few times. The rearrangement joins TRBV5-1 to TRBJ2-2, with 12 bases aligning to TRBD1. This CDR3 contains 16 residues. Germline assignment: CDR1 SGHRS and CDR2 YFSETQ. Germline trimming cut 3 bases from V and 7 bases from J; bases unmatched to any gene: 7. The CDR3 DNA reads as TGCGCCAGCAGCTACGGGACAGGGGGCCGTGGCGGGGAGCTGTTTTTT. Translating it yields CASSYGTGGRGGELFF.

This chain uses TRBV6-2 or TRBV6-3 with TRBJ2-3, with 12 bases aligning to TRBD2. CDR1 and CDR2 from the germline V gene are MNHEY and SVGEGT. CDR3 length: 18 amino acids. V was clipped by 4 bases and J by 1 base; unmatched bases: 9. The CDR3 is CASSFTSGGRAGTDTQYF. DNA for the CDR3: TGTGCCAGCAGTTTCACTAGCGGGGGGCGAGCGGGCACAGATACGCAGTATTTT.

This clone was seen a single time. This chain connects TRBV6-6 to TRBJ2-1; D perhaps matches TRBD1 (5 bases). This CDR3 comprises 15 residues. The germline V gene has CDR1 MNHNY and CDR2 SVGAGI (reference sequence). Trimming left V 4 bases short and J 6 bases short, with 16 bases between. The CDR3 coding sequence is TGTGCCAGCAGTTCACAGGAGAGGCACAGCAATGAGCAGTTCTTC. It specifies CASSSQERHSNEQFF.

The V gene is TRBV9, the J gene TRBJ2-3, with 16 bases aligning to TRBD2. This CDR3 spans 22 amino acids. Per germline, CDR1 SGDLS and CDR2 YYNGEE. The J segment lost 0 bases and the V segment lost 2 bases, leaving 15 bases of the junction unmatched. CDR3 in DNA: TGTGCCAGCAGCGTCAGACAAGGGACTAGCGGGGGGGTCTGGTCTAGCACAGATACGCAGTATTTT. This codes for CASSVRQGTSGGVWSSTDTQYF.

This chain joins TRBV6-5 and TRBJ1-1, with 8 nucleotides matching TRBD1. The V gene end was trimmed by 6 bases and the J gene end by 8 bases; junction bases not matched to a gene: 8. The CDR3 is 13 amino acids. CDR1 MNHEY and CDR2 SVGAGI come from the germline V gene. This CDR3 is CASRQGARPEAFF. The CDR3 coding sequence is TGTGCCAGCAGGCAGGGGGCGCGCCCCGAAGCTTTCTTT.

This clone has more than one count but fewer than ten. The rearrangement links TRBV7-6 to TRBJ2-3; D perhaps matches TRBD1 (6 bases). V was trimmed by 5 bases and J by 1 base, leaving 13 bases between them. The germline CDR1 and CDR2 sequences are SGHVS and FNYEAQ. The CDR3 extends over 15 amino acids. The CDR3 coding sequence is TGTGCCAGCAGCCCACAGGGATTAGGCACAGATACGCAGTATTTT. It specifies CASSPQGLGTDTQYF.

The chain joins TRBV6-6 to TRBJ1-2, with 7 bases aligning to TRBD1. Germline CDR1 MNHNY, CDR2 SVGAGI (reference sequence). V lost 7 bases and J lost 5; bases outside the gene matches: 13. This CDR3 is built from 15 residues. The CDR3, as DNA: TGTGCCAGCACCGGGACAGCCTCTCTCCTTTATGGCTACACCTTC. Its protein is CASTGTASLLYGYTF.

V is TRBV19 and J is TRBJ1-2; D uncertain. The CDR3 runs to 14 residues. Per the germline V gene, CDR1 is LNHDA and CDR2 is SQIVND (reference sequence). V was pared by 5 bases and J by 4 bases, with 14 bases between. CDR3 residues: CASSFRSGGYGYTF. The CDR3 nucleotides read TGTGCCAGTAGTTTTCGGTCTGGTGGCTATGGCTACACCTTC.